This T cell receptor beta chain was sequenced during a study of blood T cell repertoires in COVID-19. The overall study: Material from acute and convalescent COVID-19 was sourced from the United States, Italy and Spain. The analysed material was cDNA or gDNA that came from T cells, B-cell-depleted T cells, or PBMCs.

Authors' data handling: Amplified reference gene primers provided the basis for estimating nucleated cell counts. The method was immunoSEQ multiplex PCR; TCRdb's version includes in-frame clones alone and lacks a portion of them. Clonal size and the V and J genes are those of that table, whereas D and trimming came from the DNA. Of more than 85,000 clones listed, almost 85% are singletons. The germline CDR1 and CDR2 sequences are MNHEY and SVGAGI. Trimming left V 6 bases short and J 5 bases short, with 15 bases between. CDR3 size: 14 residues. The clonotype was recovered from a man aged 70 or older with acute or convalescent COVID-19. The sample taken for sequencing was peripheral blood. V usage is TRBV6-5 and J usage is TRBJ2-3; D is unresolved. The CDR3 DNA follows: TGTGCCAGCAGGTTAGGAGACTCAAGAGATACGCAGTATTTT. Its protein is CASRLGDSRDTQYF.